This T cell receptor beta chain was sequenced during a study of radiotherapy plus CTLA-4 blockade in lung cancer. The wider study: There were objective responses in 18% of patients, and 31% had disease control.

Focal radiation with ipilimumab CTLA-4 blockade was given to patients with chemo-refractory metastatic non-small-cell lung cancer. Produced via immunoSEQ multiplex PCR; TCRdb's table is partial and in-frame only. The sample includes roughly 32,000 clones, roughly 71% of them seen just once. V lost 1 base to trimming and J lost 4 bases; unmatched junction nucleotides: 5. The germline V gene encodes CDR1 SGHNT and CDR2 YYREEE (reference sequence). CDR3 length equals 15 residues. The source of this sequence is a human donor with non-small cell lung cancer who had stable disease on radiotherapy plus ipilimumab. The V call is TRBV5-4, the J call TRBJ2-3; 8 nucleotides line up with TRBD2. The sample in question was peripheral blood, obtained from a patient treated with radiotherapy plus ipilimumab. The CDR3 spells CASSLRTSRADTQYF. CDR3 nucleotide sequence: TGTGCCAGCAGCTTGCGGACTAGCAGGGCAGATACGCAGTATTTT.